This T cell receptor beta chain was profiled in a study of a mutant IDH1 vaccine in newly diagnosed glioma. Overall study: Of treated patients, around 60% were men and approximately 40% women, averaging 40.4 years. Held at week 35, visit V12 was the safety follow-up, and visit V13 followed at week 47.

Using immunoSEQ multiplex PCR, the repertoire was profiled, and TCRdb retains in-frame clones only, with some absent. This sample has tens of thousands of clones, with approximately 86% found just once. Time point described: week 35, safety follow-up. Doses consisted of 300 ug of mutant IDH1 20-mer peptide each, paired with topical imiquimod. This CDR3 has 14 residues. The V gene's germline CDR1 is SGHRS and CDR2 YFSETQ. The V gene end was trimmed by 7 bases and the J gene end by 2 bases; junction bases not matched to a gene: 7. A word on this clone: Its antigen remains unknown.

This clonotype was sampled from a man between 25 and 39 years old with glioma. J is TRBJ2-7 and V is TRBV5-1; 9 bases fit TRBD1. The source material was PBMCs, sampled from a glioma patient whose treatment included an IDH1 peptide vaccine. The CDR3 spells CASGTGGHPYEQYF. CDR3 DNA: TGCGCCAGCGGAACAGGGGGCCACCCCTACGAGCAGTACTTC.